The 20 T cell receptor beta chains listed next were all sequenced from one sample in a study of T cell responses to AZD1222 COVID-19 vaccine. The method was immunoSEQ multiplex PCR; TCRdb's version includes in-frame clones alone and lacks a portion of them. This table holds fewer than 150,000 clones, more than 70% found once. Material: peripheral blood, obtained 28 days after the second AZD1222 dose. The receptor source for this set is an adult who received the AZD1222 COVID-19 vaccine.

The DNA of the CDR3 is TGTGCCAGTAGTTCAGGGGAGTTGTACGAGCAGTACTTC. This codes for CASSSGELYEQYF. This chain connects TRBV19 to TRBJ2-7, with a possible D match to TRBD1 (6 bases). The V end was cut by 5 bases, the J end by 4 bases, with 12 bases between. This CDR3 region has 13 residues. Germline values: CDR1 LNHDA, CDR2 SQIVND (reference sequence).

CDR3 in DNA: TGTGCCAGCAGCCGAGGGGACAGGAGTAACTATGGCTACACCTTC. Its translation is CASSRGDRSNYGYTF. The chain is built from TRBV7-8 and TRBJ1-2, with 8 positions matching TRBD1. The CDR3 runs 15 residues. Germline V gene data show CDR1 as SGHVS and CDR2 as FQNEAQ. V lost 5 bases, J lost 1 base, and 6 bases stayed unmatched.

This chain joins TRBV5-1 and TRBJ2-3, with 7 bases identical to TRBD2. CDR1 is SGHRS and CDR2 is YFSETQ in the germline V gene. The CDR3 spans 15 residues. Trimming at V came to 1 base and at J to 5 bases, leaving 7 bases not matched to a gene. CDR3 sequence: CASSLSGLDLDTQYF. In DNA form, the CDR3 reads TGCGCCAGCAGCTTGTCCGGACTAGATTTAGATACGCAGTATTTT. The full variable domain, in which reference TRBV5-1 and TRBJ2-3 provide the parts outside the CDR3, is KAGVTQTPRYLIKTRGQQVTLSCSPISGHRSVSWYQQTPGQGLQFLFEYFSETQRNKGNFPGRFSGRQFSNSRSEMNVSTLELGDSALYLCASSLSGLDLDTQYFGPGTRLTVL.

The V call is TRBV7-3, the J call TRBJ1-1, with D hard to call. Trimming took 7 bases from V and 5 from J, leaving 14 bases between them. Germline values: CDR1 SGHTA, CDR2 FQGTGA. The CDR3 spans 13 residues. The CDR3 bases are TGTGCCAGCAAAATCTCAGGCGGAACTGAAGCTTTCTTT. This codes for CASKISGGTEAFF.

J is TRBJ1-1 and V is TRBV6-5; the D is unclear. V was cut by 7 bases and J by 2 bases, with 17 bases left in between. CDR1 is MNHEY and CDR2 is SVGAGI in the germline V gene. The CDR3 has 15 residues. For the CDR3, the DNA is TGTGCCAGCACCGCGACACGGAATATTAACACTGAAGCTTTCTTT. Its translation is CASTATRNINTEAFF.

For the CDR3, the DNA is TGCGCCAGCAGGCTAGCGGGAGCCCGCTACAATGAGCAGTTCTTC. Residues: CASRLAGARYNEQFF. The J gene is TRBJ2-1, the V gene TRBV5-1, with 10 bases lining up with TRBD2. The CDR3 totals 15 residues. In germline, CDR1 is SGHRS, CDR2 YFSETQ. V dropped 5 bases and J dropped 3; count of bases not matched to a gene: 5.

The V call is TRBV30, the J call TRBJ2-7; 7 nucleotides align to TRBD2. The CDR3 runs to 15 residues. Per the germline V gene, CDR1 is GTSNPN and CDR2 is SVGIG (reference sequence). The V segment lost 3 bases and the J segment 0 bases; nucleotides outside the gene matches: 8. CDR3 protein: CAWRPLAVSSYEQYF. CDR3 DNA: TGTGCCTGGAGGCCTCTAGCGGTTAGCTCCTACGAGCAGTACTTC.

Remarks on this clone: Mismatch with germline at one junction end may stem from a read error. The chain uses TRBV19 and TRBJ2-7, with 8 bases matching TRBD2. Germline V gene data show CDR1 as LNHDA and CDR2 as SQIVND (reference sequence). The CDR3 is 13 amino acids. CDR3 loop: CASSSSGGEELYF. The CDR3 nucleotides are TGTGCCAGTAGTTCCAGCGGGGGAGAAGAGCTGTACTTC. Supplemented by reference TRBV19 and TRBJ2-7, the full variable domain reads DGGITQSPKYLFRKEGQNVTLSCEQNLNHDAMYWYRQDPGQGLRLIYYSQIVNDFQKGDIAEGYSVSREKKESFPLTVTSAQKNPTAFYLCASSSSGGEELYFGPGTRLTVT.

The chain uses TRBV12-3 or TRBV12-4 and TRBJ2-5, with D perhaps assigned TRBD1 or TRBD2 (5 bases each). There are 13 residues in the CDR3. Trimming cost V 3 bases and J 4 bases, with 9 bases left between them. CDR3 amino acids: CASSLLGVETQYF. The DNA of the CDR3 is TGTGCCAGCAGTTTGTTGGGGGTAGAGACCCAGTACTTC.

CDR3 residues: CASSYRTADSGANVLTF. The CDR3 DNA is TGTGCCAGCAGTTATAGGACGGCGGACTCTGGGGCCAACGTCCTGACTTTC. The chain recombines TRBV7-3 with TRBJ2-6; D gene ambiguous. CDR1 SGHTA and CDR2 FQGTGA come from the germline V gene. The V and J ends lost 6 bases and 0 bases respectively, with 15 bases between them. This CDR3 spans 17 amino acids.

The chain links TRBV2 to TRBJ2-1, with D possibly being TRBD2 (6 bases). Trimming removed 3 bases at V and 1 base at J, with 10 bases between. CDR1 and CDR2 from the germline V gene are SNHLY and FYNNEI. The CDR3 extends over 15 amino acids. CDR3 bases: TGTGCCAGCAGTGAGGGGACTCCGTCCTACAATGAGCAGTTCTTC. This encodes CASSEGTPSYNEQFF.

The chain is built from TRBV24-1 and TRBJ1-6, with a tentative D call TRBD1 (6 bases). The germline V gene has CDR1 KGHDR and CDR2 SFDVKD. The CDR3 extends over 12 amino acids. The V end was cut by 12 bases, the J end by 7 bases, with 12 bases between. The CDR3 protein is CAAGQPNSPLHF. The CDR3 DNA is TGTGCCGCAGGACAGCCGAATTCACCCCTCCACTTT.

The rearrangement uses TRBV11-3 and TRBJ2-6; D is uncertain. Trimming cost V 1 base and J 0 bases, with 4 bases left between them. This CDR3 is built from 15 residues. CDR1 and CDR2 (germline): SGHNT, YENEEA. Here the CDR3 DNA reads TGTGCCAGCAGCTTAGCTGGCTCTGGGGCCAACGTCCTGACTTTC. Translation gives CASSLAGSGANVLTF.

The count of this clone is one. The gene calls are TRBV30 and TRBJ1-5, with TRBD1 as a possible D gene (5 bases). Germline loops: CDR1 GTSNPN, CDR2 SVGIG (reference sequence). CDR3 length: 15 amino acids. V lost 3 bases and J 0 bases, leaving 12 bases between the germline ends. DNA for the CDR3: TGTGCCTGGAGGTCGACGGGGACTAGCAATCAGCCCCAGCATTTT. Residues: CAWRSTGTSNQPQHF.

The genes are TRBV5-6 and TRBJ2-7; 10 bases agree with TRBD2. The CDR3 extends over 14 amino acids. Germline V gives CDR1 SGHDT, CDR2 YYEEEE. V gave up 3 bases and J gave up 3 bases; unmatched junction bases: 3. In nucleotides, the CDR3 is TGTGCCAGCAGCTCGACTAGCGGGCTCTACGAGCAGTACTTC. This encodes CASSSTSGLYEQYF.

This chain uses TRBV19 with TRBJ2-3, with 7 positions matching TRBD2. The length of the CDR3 is 19 residues. Germline CDR1 LNHDA, CDR2 SQIVND (reference sequence). V trimming: 6 bases; J trimming: 3 bases; junction bases outside the gene matches: 21. CDR3: CASSNRWGSGGSPTDTQYF. CDR3 DNA: TGTGCCAGTAGCAACAGGTGGGGTTCGGGGGGTAGCCCAACAGATACGCAGTATTTT. Looking up the rest from reference TRBV19 and TRBJ2-3 gives the full variable domain: DGGITQSPKYLFRKEGQNVTLSCEQNLNHDAMYWYRQDPGQGLRLIYYSQIVNDFQKGDIAEGYSVSREKKESFPLTVTSAQKNPTAFYLCASSNRWGSGGSPTDTQYFGPGTRLTVL.

The chain joins TRBV27 to TRBJ1-2, with D perhaps matching TRBD1 (5 bases). The CDR3 covers 13 residues. V was clipped by 2 bases and J by 6 bases, with 10 bases between them. The V gene's germline CDR1 is MNHEY and CDR2 SMNVEV (reference sequence). DNA of the CDR3: TGTGCCAGCAGTTTAGCAGGGAGTAATGGCTACACCTTC. Its protein is CASSLAGSNGYTF.

This chain links TRBV11-3 with TRBJ2-1; D may be TRBD2 (6 bases). This CDR3 region has 15 residues. Trimming pared 3 bases from V and 1 base from J, leaving 10 bases between. Germline values: CDR1 SGHNT, CDR2 YENEEA. This chain's CDR3 is CASSLYSGSYNEQFF. The CDR3 DNA is TGTGCCAGCAGCTTGTATAGCGGATCCTACAATGAGCAGTTCTTC. The full variable domain, rest sourced from reference TRBV11-3 and TRBJ2-1, is EAGVVQSPRYKIIEKKQPVAFWCNPISGHNTLYWYLQNLGQGPELLIRYENEEAVDDSQLPKDRFSAERLKGVDSTLKIQPAELGDSAVYLCASSLYSGSYNEQFFGPGTRLTVL.

This clone was detected once. V usage is TRBV7-2 and J usage is TRBJ2-7; 9 bases fit TRBD2. The CDR3 contains 13 residues. V shed 4 bases and J 6 bases; nucleotides not matched to a gene: 4. Germline lookup yields CDR1 SGHTA and CDR2 FQGNSA. CDR3 region: CASSSIAGVEQYF. The CDR3 region has the DNA TGTGCCAGCAGCTCGATAGCGGGGGTCGAGCAGTACTTC.

The chain has TRBV4-3 and TRBJ2-6; D remains ambiguous. The CDR3 length is 16 residues. Germline V gene data show CDR1 as LGHNA and CDR2 as YSLEER. Trimming shortened V by 0 bases and J by 0 bases, and 6 bases separated the two germline ends. In DNA form, the CDR3 reads TGCGCCAGCAGCCAAGATACGGGCTCTGGGGCCAACGTCCTGACTTTC. It is translated as CASSQDTGSGANVLTF.